The T cell receptor beta chain under discussion was sequenced for a study of blood T cell repertoires in COVID-19. About the study: Material from acute and convalescent COVID-19 was sourced from the United States, Italy and Spain. PBMCs, B-cell-depleted T cells, or T cells provided the cDNA or gDNA that made up the material.

Those enrolled in Seattle joined during active infection and were followed longitudinally afterward. Looked up from germline, CDR1 is SEHNR and CDR2 is FQNEAQ (reference sequence). CDR3 length: 17 amino acids. Trimming at V came to 6 bases and at J to 6 bases, leaving 16 bases not matched to a gene. Authors' processing steps: Estimates of nucleated cell counts were drawn from the amplification of reference gene primers. The protocol was immunoSEQ multiplex PCR, while the TCRdb copy is restricted to in-frame clones and leaves out a portion. V, J and clone size derive from that table, while D and trimming were established from the DNA sequence. The sample contains 400,000 to 450,000 clones, around 91% of which appear only once. This clone was observed a handful of times.

Material for sequencing was peripheral blood. The chain employs TRBV7-9 and TRBJ2-7; the match to TRBD2 covers 11 bases. The source is a woman aged 40-49 years with COVID-19, enrolled during active disease. CDR3 coding DNA: TGTGCCAGCAGTTATCCGGGACTAGCGGAAACGCCCTCCGAGCAGTACTTC. Translating gives CASSYPGLAETPSEQYF. The full variable domain, in which reference TRBV7-9 and TRBJ2-7 provide the parts outside the CDR3, is DTGVSQNPRHKITKRGQNVTFRCDPISEHNRLYWYRQTLGQGPEFLTYFQNEAQLEKSRLLSDRFSAERPKGSFSTLEIQRTEQGDSAMYLCASSYPGLAETPSEQYFGPGTRLTVT.